This T cell receptor beta chain was recorded in a study of regulatory T cells in long-lasting Graves disease. Time point of the sample: newly diagnosed GD, antithyroid drugs for less than 3 months. PBMCs were the source of the RNA used for TCR sequencing. Study-wide results and caveats: TCR diversity was lower in persistent Graves' patients than in newly diagnosed ones.

A word on this clonotype: Its antigen is still unknown. The junction and the germline gene differ at one end; a read error may be behind it.

Per germline, CDR1 SGHNT and CDR2 YENEEA. The CDR3 has 16 residues. iRepertoire HTBI primers and Arm-PCR of CDR3 regions built TCR beta libraries. Each CDR3 protein gets one entry after TCRdb re-called the multiplex PCR reads with MiXCR. The table has 540,000 or so distinct CDR3 sequences, roughly 14% seen once. This sample was also put to use in a study of T cells in Graves' hyperthyroidism and ophthalmopathy. This second study notes: Uncontrolled infection, other autoimmune disease, pregnancy or lactation disqualified patients from enrolment. Expanded thyroid clonotypes (above 0.001) were mostly also found in blood.

Sequences were derived from peripheral blood mononuclear cells (PBMCs), sampled at new diagnosis, from a patient treated with antithyroid drugs. The origin of this receptor is a young man with Graves disease. The gene calls are TRBV11-3 and TRBJ2-1, with 9 bases that match TRBD1. The CDR3 region has the DNA TGTACCAGCAGCCTGGGGACAGGGAGACCCTACAATGAGCAGTTCTTC. Its protein product is CTSSLGTGRPYNEQFF.